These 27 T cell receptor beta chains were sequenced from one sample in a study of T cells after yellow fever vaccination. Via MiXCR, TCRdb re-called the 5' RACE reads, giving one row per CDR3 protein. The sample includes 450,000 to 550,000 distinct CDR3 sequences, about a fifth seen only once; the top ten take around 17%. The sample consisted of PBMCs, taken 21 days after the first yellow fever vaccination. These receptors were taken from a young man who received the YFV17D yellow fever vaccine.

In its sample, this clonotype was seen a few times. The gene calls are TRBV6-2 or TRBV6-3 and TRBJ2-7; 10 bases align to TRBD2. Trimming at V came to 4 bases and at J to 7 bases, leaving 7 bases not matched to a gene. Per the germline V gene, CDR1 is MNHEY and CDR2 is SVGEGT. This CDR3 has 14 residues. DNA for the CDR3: TGTGCCAGCAGTTCGTCTGGACTAGCGGAAGAGCAGTACGTC. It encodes CASSSSGLAEEQYV.

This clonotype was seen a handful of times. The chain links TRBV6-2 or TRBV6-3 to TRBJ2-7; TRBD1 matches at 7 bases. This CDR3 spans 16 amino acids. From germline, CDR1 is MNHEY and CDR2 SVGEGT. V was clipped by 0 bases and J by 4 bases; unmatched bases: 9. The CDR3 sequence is CASSYSVRDRKYEQYF. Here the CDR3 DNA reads TGTGCCAGCAGTTACTCCGTTAGGGACAGAAAATACGAGCAGTACTTC.

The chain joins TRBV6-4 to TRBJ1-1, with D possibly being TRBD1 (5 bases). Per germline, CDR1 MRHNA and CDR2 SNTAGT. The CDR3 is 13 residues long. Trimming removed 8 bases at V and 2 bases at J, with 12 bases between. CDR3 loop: CASRTSPNTEAFF. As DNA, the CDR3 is TGTGCCAGCCGGACATCCCCCAACACTGAAGCTTTCTTT.

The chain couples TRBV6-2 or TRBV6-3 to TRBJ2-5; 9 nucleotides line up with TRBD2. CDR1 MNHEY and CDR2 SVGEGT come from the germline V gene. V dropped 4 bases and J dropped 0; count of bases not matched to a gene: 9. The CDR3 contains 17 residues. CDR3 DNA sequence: TGTGCCAGCAGTTCCTTCCGGCTAGCGGGGAACCAAGAGACCCAGTACTTC. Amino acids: CASSSFRLAGNQETQYF.

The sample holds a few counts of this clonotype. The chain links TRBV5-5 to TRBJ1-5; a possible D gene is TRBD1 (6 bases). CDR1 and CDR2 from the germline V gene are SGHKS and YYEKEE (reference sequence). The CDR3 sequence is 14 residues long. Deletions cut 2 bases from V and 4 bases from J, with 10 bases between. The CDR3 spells CASSFRQDNQPQHF. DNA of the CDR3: TGTGCCAGCAGCTTCAGACAGGATAATCAGCCCCAGCATTTT.

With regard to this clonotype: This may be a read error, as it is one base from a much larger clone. Written as DNA, the CDR3 is TGTGCCAGCAGCCCCAGGAGGTACAATGAGCAGTTCTTC. This translates into CASSPRRYNEQFF. V gene TRBV13 combines with J gene TRBJ2-1; D perhaps matches TRBD2 (5 bases). V lost 5 bases, J lost 4 bases, and 9 bases lay in between. CDR1 is PRHDT, CDR2 FYEKMQ, per germline (reference sequence). The length of the CDR3 is 13 residues.

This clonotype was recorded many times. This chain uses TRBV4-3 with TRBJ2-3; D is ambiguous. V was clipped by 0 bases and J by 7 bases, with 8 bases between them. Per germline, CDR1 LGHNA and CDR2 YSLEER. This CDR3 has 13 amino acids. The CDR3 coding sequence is TGCGCCAGCAGCCAAGATCGTCACCATACGCAGTATTTT. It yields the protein CASSQDRHHTQYF.

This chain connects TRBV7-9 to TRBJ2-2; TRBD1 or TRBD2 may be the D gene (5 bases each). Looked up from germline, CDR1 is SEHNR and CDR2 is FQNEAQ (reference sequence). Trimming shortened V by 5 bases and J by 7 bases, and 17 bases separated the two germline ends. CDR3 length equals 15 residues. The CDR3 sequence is CASSPIGAPIGELFF. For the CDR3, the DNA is TGTGCCAGCAGCCCGATCGGGGCTCCCATCGGGGAGCTGTTTTTT. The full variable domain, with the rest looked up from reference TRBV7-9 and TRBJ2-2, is DTGVSQNPRHKITKRGQNVTFRCDPISEHNRLYWYRQTLGQGPEFLTYFQNEAQLEKSRLLSDRFSAERPKGSFSTLEIQRTEQGDSAMYLCASSPIGAPIGELFFGEGSRLTVL.

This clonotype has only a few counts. This CDR3 is CASSLFIGVNTIYF. The CDR3 DNA is TGTGCCAGCAGTTTATTTATCGGAGTAAACACCATATATTTT. The J gene is TRBJ1-3, the V gene TRBV12-3 or TRBV12-4, with D unresolved. V lost 2 bases, J lost 6 bases, and 11 bases lay in between. The CDR3 totals 14 residues.

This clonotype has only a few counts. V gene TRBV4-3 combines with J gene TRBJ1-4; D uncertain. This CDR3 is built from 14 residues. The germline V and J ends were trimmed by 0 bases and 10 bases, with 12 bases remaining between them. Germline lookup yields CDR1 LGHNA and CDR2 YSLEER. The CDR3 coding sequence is TGCGCCAGCAGCCAAGAAGCTGGCAAGGGAAAACTGTTTTTT. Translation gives CASSQEAGKGKLFF.

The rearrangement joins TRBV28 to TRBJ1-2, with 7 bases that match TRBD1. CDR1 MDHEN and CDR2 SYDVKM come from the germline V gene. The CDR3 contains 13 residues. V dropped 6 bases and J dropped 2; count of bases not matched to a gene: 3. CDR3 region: CASRWTGNYGYTF. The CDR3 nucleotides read TGTGCCAGCAGATGGACAGGAAACTATGGCTACACCTTC.

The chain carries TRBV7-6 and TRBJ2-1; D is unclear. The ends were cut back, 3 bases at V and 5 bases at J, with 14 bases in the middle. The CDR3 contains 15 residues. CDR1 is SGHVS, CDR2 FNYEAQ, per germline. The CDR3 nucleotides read TGTGCCAGCAGCTTCCGAGACCTGGCGGACAATGAGCAGTTCTTC. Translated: CASSFRDLADNEQFF.

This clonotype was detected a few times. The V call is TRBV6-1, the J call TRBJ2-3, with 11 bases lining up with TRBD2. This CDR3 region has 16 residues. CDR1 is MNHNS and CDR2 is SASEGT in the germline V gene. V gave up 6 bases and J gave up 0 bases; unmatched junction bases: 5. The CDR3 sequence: CASSPLAGESTDTQYF. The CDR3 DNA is TGTGCCAGCAGCCCACTAGCGGGGGAGAGCACAGATACGCAGTATTTT.

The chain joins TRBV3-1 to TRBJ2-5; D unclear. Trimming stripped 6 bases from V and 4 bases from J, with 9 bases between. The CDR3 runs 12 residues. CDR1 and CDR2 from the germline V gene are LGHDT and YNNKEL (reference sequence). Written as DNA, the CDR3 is TGTGCCAGCAGTCCTTGCCCAGAGACCCAGTACTTC. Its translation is CASSPCPETQYF.

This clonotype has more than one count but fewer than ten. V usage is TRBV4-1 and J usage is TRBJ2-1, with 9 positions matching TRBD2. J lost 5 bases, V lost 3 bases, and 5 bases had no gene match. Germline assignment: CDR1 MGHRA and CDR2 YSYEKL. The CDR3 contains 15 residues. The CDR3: CASSQRRGGDNEQFF. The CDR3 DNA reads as TGCGCCAGCAGCCAGAGGCGGGGGGGAGACAATGAGCAGTTCTTC.

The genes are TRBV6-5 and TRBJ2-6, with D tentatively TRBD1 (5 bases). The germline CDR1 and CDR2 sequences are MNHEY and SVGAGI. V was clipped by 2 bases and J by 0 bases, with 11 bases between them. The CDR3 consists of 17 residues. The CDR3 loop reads CASSYRGDNSGANVLTF. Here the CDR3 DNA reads TGTGCCAGCAGTTACAGGGGTGACAACTCTGGGGCCAACGTCCTGACTTTC.

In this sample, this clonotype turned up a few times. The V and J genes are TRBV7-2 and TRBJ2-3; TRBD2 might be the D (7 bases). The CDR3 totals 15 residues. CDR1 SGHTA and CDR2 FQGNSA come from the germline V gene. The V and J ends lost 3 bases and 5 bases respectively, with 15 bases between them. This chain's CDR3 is CASSFSSGGLDTQYF. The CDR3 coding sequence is TGTGCCAGCAGCTTTTCCTCGGGGGGCCTAGATACGCAGTATTTT.

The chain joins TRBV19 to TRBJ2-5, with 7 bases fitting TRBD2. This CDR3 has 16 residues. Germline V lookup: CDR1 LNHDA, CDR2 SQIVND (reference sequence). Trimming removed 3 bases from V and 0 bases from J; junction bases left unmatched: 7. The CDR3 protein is CASSIHNGRHQETQYF. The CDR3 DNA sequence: TGTGCCAGTAGTATTCACAACGGGAGGCACCAAGAGACCCAGTACTTC.

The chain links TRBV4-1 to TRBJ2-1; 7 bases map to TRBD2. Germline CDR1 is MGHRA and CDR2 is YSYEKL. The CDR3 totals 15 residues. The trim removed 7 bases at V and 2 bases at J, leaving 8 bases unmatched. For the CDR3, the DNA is TGCGCCAGCACCCCCCTGGGGGGGGCCTACAATGAGCAGTTCTTC. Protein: CASTPLGGAYNEQFF.

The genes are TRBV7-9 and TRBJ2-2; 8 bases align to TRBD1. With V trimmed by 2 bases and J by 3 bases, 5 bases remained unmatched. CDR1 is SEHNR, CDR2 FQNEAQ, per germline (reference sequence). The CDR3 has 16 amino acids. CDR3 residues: CASSLITGGYTGELFF. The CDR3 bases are TGTGCCAGCAGCTTAATCACAGGGGGATACACCGGGGAGCTGTTTTTT.

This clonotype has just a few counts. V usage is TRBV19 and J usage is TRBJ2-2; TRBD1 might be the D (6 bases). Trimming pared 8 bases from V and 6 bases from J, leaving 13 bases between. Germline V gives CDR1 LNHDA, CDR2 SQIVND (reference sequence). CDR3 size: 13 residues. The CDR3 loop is CASESRGSGELFF. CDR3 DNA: TGTGCCAGTGAATCCAGGGGATCCGGGGAGCTGTTTTTT.

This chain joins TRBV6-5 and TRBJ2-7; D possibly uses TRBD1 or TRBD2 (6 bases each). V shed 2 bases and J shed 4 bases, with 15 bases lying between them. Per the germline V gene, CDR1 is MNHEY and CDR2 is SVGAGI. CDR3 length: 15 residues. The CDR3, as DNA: TGTGCCAGCAGTTACGATAGGGGGGACATATACGAGCAGTACTTC. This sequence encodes CASSYDRGDIYEQYF.

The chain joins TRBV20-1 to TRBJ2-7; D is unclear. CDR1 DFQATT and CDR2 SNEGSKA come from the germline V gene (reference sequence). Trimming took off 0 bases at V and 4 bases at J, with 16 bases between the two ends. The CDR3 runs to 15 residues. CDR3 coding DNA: TGCAGTGCTAGAGATGAGCGCTTCGGCTTTTACGAGCAGTACTTC. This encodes CSARDERFGFYEQYF.

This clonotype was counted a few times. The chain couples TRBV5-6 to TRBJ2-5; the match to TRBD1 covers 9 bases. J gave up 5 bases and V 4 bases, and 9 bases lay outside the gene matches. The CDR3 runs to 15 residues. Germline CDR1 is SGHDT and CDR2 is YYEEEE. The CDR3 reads CASSRRTGAGETQYF. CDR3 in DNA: TGTGCCAGCAGCCGTCGGACAGGGGCGGGCGAGACCCAGTACTTC.

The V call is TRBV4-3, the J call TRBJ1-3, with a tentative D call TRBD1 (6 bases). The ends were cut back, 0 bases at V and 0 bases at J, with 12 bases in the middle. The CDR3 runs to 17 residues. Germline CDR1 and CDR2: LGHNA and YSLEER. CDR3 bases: TGCGCCAGCAGCCAAGATGGGAGGGGGGGCTCTGGAAACACCATATATTTT. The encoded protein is CASSQDGRGGSGNTIYF.

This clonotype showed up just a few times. The chain's CDR3 is CSELAEETQYF. In DNA form, the CDR3 reads TGCAGCGAACTAGCGGAAGAGACCCAGTACTTC. The V and J genes are TRBV29-1 and TRBJ2-5; 8 nucleotides agree with TRBD2. CDR1 SQVTM and CDR2 ANQGSEA come from the germline V gene. J lost 3 bases, V lost 7 bases, and 1 base had no gene match. The CDR3 has 11 residues.

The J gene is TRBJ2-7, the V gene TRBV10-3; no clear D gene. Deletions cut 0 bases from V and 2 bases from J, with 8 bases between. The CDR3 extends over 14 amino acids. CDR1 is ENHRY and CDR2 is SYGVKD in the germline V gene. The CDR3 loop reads CAISESGAAYEQYF. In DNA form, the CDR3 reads TGTGCCATCAGTGAGTCTGGCGCCGCCTACGAGCAGTACTTC.